Below are 8 T cell receptor beta chains sequenced from a single sample in a study of stem cell transplantation in POMP-related autoinflammatory disease. Only in-frame clones appear in the TCRdb table, and some are missing; sequencing was by immunoSEQ multiplex PCR. Found here are about 2,800 clones, more than 90% of them singletons; the top ten hold about 2%. The sample in question was CD4+ follicular helper T cells (Tfh) from PBMCs, obtained after stem cell transplantation. The source is a human patient with POMP-related autoinflammation and immune dysregulation (PRAID). Some T cells may be provided by the graft donor.

The V call is TRBV9, the J call TRBJ2-2, with D hard to call. The CDR3 is made up of 13 amino acids. The germline CDR1 and CDR2 sequences are SGDLS and YYNGEE. V lost 3 bases to trimming and J lost 6 bases, with 9 bases between them. The CDR3 spells CASSALGSGELFF. The CDR3 nucleotides are TGTGCCAGCAGCGCCCTGGGATCCGGGGAGCTGTTTTTT. Variable domain in full (rest from reference TRBV9 and TRBJ2-2): DSGVTQTPKHLITATGQRVTLRCSPRSGDLSVYWYQQSLDQGLQFLIQYYNGEERAKGNILERFSAQQFPDLHSELNLSSLELGDSALYFCASSALGSGELFFGEGSRLTVL.

This clone has just one count. V gene TRBV4-2 combines with J gene TRBJ2-6; 11 nucleotides match TRBD2. V trimming: 0 bases; J trimming: 0 bases; junction bases outside the gene matches: 13. Looked up from germline, CDR1 is LGHNA and CDR2 is YNFKEQ. The CDR3 runs 22 residues. The CDR3 nucleotides are TGTGCCAGCAGCCAAGATTATCGCCCTAGCGGGAGGCTTAGCTCTGGGGCCAACGTCCTGACTTTC. Its protein product is CASSQDYRPSGRLSSGANVLTF.

The chain has TRBV7-8 and TRBJ2-5; D might be TRBD1 (6 bases). V was clipped by 0 bases and J by 7 bases, with 18 bases between them. Germline assignment: CDR1 SGHVS and CDR2 FQNEAQ. This CDR3 is built from 16 residues. CDR3 protein: CASSLAAAIPGVTQYF. The CDR3, as DNA: TGTGCCAGCAGCTTAGCCGCGGCGATCCCAGGGGTGACCCAGTACTTC. Combining the CDR3 with reference TRBV7-8 and TRBJ2-5 gives the whole variable domain GAGVSQSPRYKVAKRGQDVALRCDPISGHVSLFWYQQALGQGPEFLTYFQNEAQLDKSGLPSDRFFAERPEGSVSTLKIQRTQQEDSAVYLCASSLAAAIPGVTQYFGPGTRLLVL.

J is TRBJ2-7 and V is TRBV28, with D tentatively TRBD1 (5 bases). CDR1 is MDHEN, CDR2 SYDVKM, per germline. Trimming left V 2 bases short and J 2 bases short, with 13 bases between. The CDR3 is 15 amino acids. CDR3 bases: TGTGCCAGCAGTTTAAGGGGCGGTGGACCCTACGAGCAGTACTTC. Encoded protein: CASSLRGGGPYEQYF. The full variable domain, with the rest looked up from reference TRBV28 and TRBJ2-7, is DVKVTQSSRYLVKRTGEKVFLECVQDMDHENMFWYRQDPGLGLRLIYFSYDVKMKEKGDIPEGYSVSREKKERFSLILESASTNQTSMYLCASSLRGGGPYEQYFGPGTRLTVT.

This sequence joins TRBV3-1 (or the pseudogene TRBV3-2) and TRBJ1-2; D call uncertain. V lost 4 bases to trimming and J lost 6 bases, with 6 bases between them. Germline CDR1 reads LGHDT; CDR2 reads YNNKEL (reference sequence). The CDR3 runs 11 residues. CDR3 region: CASSRADGYTF. In DNA, the CDR3 is TGTGCCAGCAGCCGCGCGGATGGCTACACCTTC.

The rearrangement links TRBV27 to TRBJ2-1, with D hard to call. Germline V gene lookup returns CDR1 MNHEY and CDR2 SMNVEV (reference sequence). V lost 3 bases and J 3 bases, leaving 0 bases between the germline ends. The CDR3 has 11 residues. The CDR3 DNA follows: TGTGCCAGCAGTTTCTACAATGAGCAGTTCTTC. Its protein is CASSFYNEQFF.

The chain carries TRBV7-9 and TRBJ1-1, with D hard to call. This CDR3 has 15 residues. Germline CDR1 is SEHNR and CDR2 is FQNEAQ (reference sequence). Trimming took off 2 bases at V and 1 base at J, with 11 bases between the two ends. CDR3 bases: TGTGCCAGCAGCTTAAAGGTCAGTGGGAACACTGAAGCTTTCTTT. It is translated as CASSLKVSGNTEAFF.

The V and J genes are TRBV29-1 and TRBJ2-1, with TRBD1 identical over 11 bases. Germline CDR1 is SQVTM and CDR2 is ANQGSEA. The CDR3 has 14 residues. Trimming removed 7 bases from V and 4 bases from J; junction bases left unmatched: 6. Here the CDR3 DNA reads TGCAGCGCCAACCGGGACAGGGGGTACAATGAGCAGTTCTTC. It specifies CSANRDRGYNEQFF.